These T cell receptor beta chains were read from a single sample in a study of CD8 T cells in ankylosing spondylitis. TCRdb reanalysed the 5' RACE reads using MiXCR and keeps one entry per CDR3 protein. The sample lists more than 150,000 distinct CDR3 sequences, 11% seen once, with 25% to 35% in the top ten. The sequencing input was blood, either unsorted or a sorted T cell fraction (not recorded which). The receptors stem from a male donor with ankylosing spondylitis or in good health (not recorded which). CDR3s include the opening cysteine and the closing phenylalanine or tryptophan. A D gene is named only where the DNA matches it firmly. Clone sizes are given selectively: once, few, many, or a class where the clone is expanded.

D gene,V gene,J gene,clone size,CDR3 length,CDR3 protein,CDR3 DNA
NA,TRBV20-1,TRBJ2-1,NA,15,CSASHARSSYNEQFF,TGCAGTGCTAGCCATGCTCGGAGCTCCTACAATGAGCAGTTCTTC
NA,TRBV11-2,TRBJ2-1,NA,18,CASSLEGGLGGPYNEQFF,TGTGCCAGCAGCTTAGAAGGAGGATTGGGGGGACCTTACAATGAGCAGTTCTTC
TRBD2,TRBV10-3,TRBJ2-3,few,14,CATASGRAGDTQYF,TGTGCCACCGCTAGCGGGAGGGCGGGAGATACGCAGTATTTT
NA,TRBV27,TRBJ1-5,few,17,CASSARLAGAPGQPQHF,TGTGCCAGCAGTGCCCGATTGGCAGGGGCTCCGGGTCAGCCCCAGCATTTT
TRBD2,TRBV20-1,TRBJ2-3,many,16,CSARDSGLAGTDTQYF,TGCAGTGCTAGAGACTCGGGACTAGCTGGCACAGATACGCAGTATTTT
TRBD2,TRBV5-1,TRBJ2-1,many,15,CASSPLAGRGGEQFF,TGCGCCAGCAGTCCTCTAGCGGGGAGGGGTGGTGAGCAGTTCTTC
TRBD1,TRBV6-2/TRBV6-3,TRBJ1-5,many,16,CASSQSLRGLNQPQHF,TGTGCCAGCAGCCAATCTCTCAGGGGGCTGAATCAGCCCCAGCATTTT
TRBD2,TRBV27,TRBJ2-2,many,15,CASKRLTGGPGELFF,TGTGCCAGCAAGAGGTTAACGGGGGGGCCCGGGGAGCTGTTTTTT
NA,TRBV5-1,TRBJ2-3,many,14,CASSLVSGTDTQYF,TGCGCCAGCAGCTTGGTCTCAGGGACAGATACGCAGTATTTT
TRBD2,TRBV7-2,TRBJ2-5,few,14,CASSARLAGETQYF,TGTGCCAGCAGCGCAAGACTAGCGGGAGAGACCCAGTACTTC
TRBD1,TRBV20-1,TRBJ1-3,many,14,CSARPTGGRNTIYF,TGCAGTGCGAGACCGACAGGGGGTAGAAACACCATATATTTT
NA,TRBV7-9,TRBJ2-1,NA,12,CASSPLGGEQFF,TGTGCCAGCAGCCCTTTGGGAGGTGAGCAGTTCTTC
NA,TRBV7-8,TRBJ2-3,many,18,CASSLNDRGIGSTDTQYF,TGTGCCAGCAGCTTAAACGATCGGGGAATTGGAAGCACAGATACGCAGTATTTT
NA,TRBV11-2,TRBJ1-5,NA,13,CASSLEARQPQHF,TGTGCCAGCAGCTTAGAGGCTAGACAGCCCCAGCATTTT
NA,TRBV7-9,TRBJ2-2,many,11,CASSRYGELFF,TGTGCCAGCAGCAGATACGGGGAGCTGTTTTTT
NA,TRBV6-2/TRBV6-3,TRBJ1-1,many,15,CASSYRSAKNTEAFF,TGTGCCAGCAGTTATCGCTCAGCGAAGAACACTGAAGCTTTCTTT
NA,TRBV6-5,TRBJ1-3,NA,13,CASSYRSGNTIYF,TGTGCCAGCAGTTACCGCTCTGGAAACACCATATATTTT
TRBD1,TRBV5-1,TRBJ2-3,many,16,CASSLDGQASTDTQYF,TGCGCCAGCAGCTTAGATGGACAGGCCAGCACAGATACGCAGTATTTT
NA,TRBV20-1,TRBJ1-1,many,13,CSARAGAFTEAFF,TGCAGTGCTAGAGCCGGGGCTTTCACTGAAGCTTTCTTT
NA,TRBV7-2,TRBJ2-7,NA,17,CASSLAPAGSFSYEQYF,TGTGCCAGCAGCTTAGCTCCGGCGGGATCATTCTCCTACGAGCAGTACTTC
TRBD1,TRBV20-1,TRBJ2-7,many,14,CSAPRVDRTYEQYF,TGCAGTGCTCCCCGCGTGGACAGGACCTACGAGCAGTACTTC
NA,TRBV12-3/TRBV12-4,TRBJ1-3,NA,12,CASSFSHTTIYF,TGTGCCAGCAGTTTTTCCCACACCACCATATATTTT
TRBD1,TRBV30,TRBJ1-1,few,13,CAWTGGMRTEAFF,TGTGCCTGGACAGGGGGCATGAGGACTGAAGCTTTCTTT
TRBD1,TRBV5-1,TRBJ1-1,many,16,CASSLNPGQGGTEAFF,TGCGCCAGCAGCTTAAACCCGGGACAGGGCGGGACTGAAGCTTTCTTT
NA,TRBV5-1,TRBJ1-3,NA,17,CASSLVSSHPSGNTIYF,TGCGCCAGCAGCTTGGTTTCCAGTCACCCCTCTGGAAACACCATATATTTT
NA,TRBV7-2,TRBJ2-2,NA,15,CASSPLHTNTGELFF,TGTGCCAGCAGCCCTCTACATACGAACACCGGGGAGCTGTTTTTT
NA,TRBV20-1,TRBJ2-5,many,12,CSASGGQETQYF,TGCAGTGCTAGTGGGGGTCAAGAGACCCAGTACTTC
NA,TRBV18,TRBJ2-1,few,13,CASSPLDNNEQFF,TGTGCCAGCTCACCGTTGGATAACAATGAGCAGTTCTTC
NA,TRBV20-1,TRBJ2-7,few,13,CSARRELLYEQYF,TGCAGTGCTAGACGGGAGCTACTCTACGAGCAGTACTTC
NA,TRBV20-1,TRBJ2-1,many,16,CSGGIQGGGINYEQFF,TGCAGTGGAGGAATACAGGGGGGAGGGATTAATTATGAGCAGTTCTTC
NA,TRBV19,TRBJ1-5,many,12,CASSMGDQPQHF,TGTGCCAGTAGTATGGGGGACCAGCCCCAGCATTTT
NA,TRBV9,TRBJ2-2,many,14,CASSVGGGTGELFF,TGTGCCAGCAGCGTAGGAGGGGGCACCGGGGAGCTGTTTTTT
TRBD1,TRBV7-9,TRBJ1-1,NA,14,CASSPTGAGTEAFF,TGTGCCAGCAGCCCCACAGGGGCCGGCACTGAAGCTTTCTTT
TRBD1,TRBV6-5,TRBJ2-7,many,14,CASSYDRGVYEQYF,TGTGCCAGCAGTTACGACAGGGGGGTCTACGAGCAGTACTTC
TRBD2,TRBV12-3/TRBV12-4,TRBJ2-1,many,14,CASKLAGGHIEQFF,TGTGCCAGCAAACTAGCGGGGGGGCATATTGAGCAGTTCTTC
NA,TRBV28,TRBJ1-2,many,12,CASSKQVYGYTF,TGTGCCAGCAGTAAACAAGTTTATGGCTACACCTTC
NA,TRBV24-1,TRBJ2-3,many,15,CATSDKTGFTDTQYF,TGTGCCACCAGTGACAAGACAGGATTCACAGATACGCAGTATTTT
NA,TRBV15,TRBJ2-5,few,15,CATSSETLFTETQYF,TGTGCCACCAGCAGCGAGACTCTTTTCACAGAGACCCAGTACTTC
NA,TRBV7-9,TRBJ2-2,few,16,CASSLEGPRKTGELFF,TGTGCCAGCAGCTTAGAGGGGCCGCGAAAGACCGGGGAGCTGTTTTTT
NA,TRBV3-1,TRBJ2-1,NA,14,CASSPTRGRHEQFF,TGTGCCAGCAGCCCCACTAGAGGTCGCCACGAGCAGTTCTTC
NA,TRBV29-1,TRBJ2-6,NA,14,CSVEKQTGANVLTF,TGCAGCGTTGAAAAACAAACTGGGGCCAACGTCCTGACTTTC
NA,TRBV20-1,TRBJ2-5,many,13,CSARVAVQETQYF,TGCAGTGCTAGAGTCGCAGTCCAAGAGACCCAGTACTTC
TRBD1,TRBV11-1,TRBJ1-5,NA,18,CASSLESGQGAVNQPQHF,TGTGCCAGCAGCTTAGAGTCGGGACAGGGGGCGGTCAATCAGCCCCAGCATTTT
NA,TRBV5-1,TRBJ2-3,NA,15,CASSLVAGKLDTQYF,TGCGCCAGCAGCTTGGTGGCGGGAAAGTTAGATACGCAGTATTTT
NA,TRBV3-1,TRBJ1-5,many,14,CASSQGTYDQPQHF,TGTGCCAGCAGCCAAGGGACATATGATCAGCCCCAGCATTTT
TRBD1,TRBV7-9,TRBJ1-2,NA,14,CASSGTGGSYGYTF,TGTGCCAGCAGCGGTACAGGGGGCAGTTACGGCTACACCTTC